The T cell receptor (beta chain) described here comes from a study of graft-versus-host responses after intestinal transplantation. Background on the study: Anti-thymocyte globulin induction, then tacrolimus and steroids for around 3 years, went to all recipients.

Overall study results and limits: GvH clones appeared in recipient marrow, some first in ileum or blood. Where graft-donor T cell macrochimerism was present, patients had high graft-versus-host to host-versus-graft clonal ratios in allografts. Early post-transplant HvG declines were associated with peak circulating GvH clone levels.

Details on this clone: The antigen remains unidentified.

Trimming removed 3 bases from V and 0 bases from J, with 9 bases in between. CDR3 length equals 16 residues. Germline values: CDR1 LNHDA, CDR2 SQIVND (reference sequence). Using immunoSEQ multiplex PCR, the repertoire was profiled, and TCRdb retains in-frame clones only, with some absent. The repertoire holds 98,000 or so clones, with 86% as singletons. The sample was PBMCs, taken 255 days after intestinal transplant. The sequence derives from a human patient who received an intestinal transplant, so some T cells may come from the graft donor. V and J are TRBV19 and TRBJ2-6; TRBD1 is a possible D gene (6 bases). The CDR3 nucleotides read TGTGCCAGTAGTATTCCCAGGGGCTCTGGGGCCAACGTCCTGACTTTC. Amino acids: CASSIPRGSGANVLTF. Full variable domain (missing parts from reference TRBV19 and TRBJ2-6): DGGITQSPKYLFRKEGQNVTLSCEQNLNHDAMYWYRQDPGQGLRLIYYSQIVNDFQKGDIAEGYSVSREKKESFPLTVTSAQKNPTAFYLCASSIPRGSGANVLTFGAGSRLTVL.